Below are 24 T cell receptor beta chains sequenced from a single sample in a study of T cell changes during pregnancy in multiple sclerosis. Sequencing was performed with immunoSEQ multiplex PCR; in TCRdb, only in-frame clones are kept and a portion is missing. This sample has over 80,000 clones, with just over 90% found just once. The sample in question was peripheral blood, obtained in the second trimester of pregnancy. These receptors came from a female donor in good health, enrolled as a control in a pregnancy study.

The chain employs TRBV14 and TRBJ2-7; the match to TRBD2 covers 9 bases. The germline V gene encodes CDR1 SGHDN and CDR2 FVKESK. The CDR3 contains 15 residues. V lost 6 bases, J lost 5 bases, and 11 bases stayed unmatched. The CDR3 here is CASSPSRLAGHEQYF. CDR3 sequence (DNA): TGTGCCAGCAGTCCAAGCAGGCTAGCGGGACACGAGCAGTACTTC. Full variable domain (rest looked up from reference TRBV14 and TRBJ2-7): EAGVTQFPSHSVIEKGQTVTLRCDPISGHDNLYWYRRVMGKEIKFLLHFVKESKQDESGMPNNRFLAERTGGTYSTLKVQPAELEDSGVYFCASSPSRLAGHEQYFGPGTRLTVT.

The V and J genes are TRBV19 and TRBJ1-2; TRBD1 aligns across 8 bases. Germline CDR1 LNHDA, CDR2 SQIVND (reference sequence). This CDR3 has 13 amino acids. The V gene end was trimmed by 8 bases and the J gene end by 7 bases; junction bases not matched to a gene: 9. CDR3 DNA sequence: TGTGCCAGTCGGGGACAGGTAGAAGGTGGCTACACCTTC. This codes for CASRGQVEGGYTF.

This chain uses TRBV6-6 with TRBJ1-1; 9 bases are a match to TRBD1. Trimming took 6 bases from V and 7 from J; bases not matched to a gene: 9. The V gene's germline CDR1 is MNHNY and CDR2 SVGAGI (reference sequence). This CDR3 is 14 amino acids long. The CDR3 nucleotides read TGTGCCAGCAGATCGGGACAGGGAGGAGATGAAGCTTTCTTT. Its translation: CASRSGQGGDEAFF.

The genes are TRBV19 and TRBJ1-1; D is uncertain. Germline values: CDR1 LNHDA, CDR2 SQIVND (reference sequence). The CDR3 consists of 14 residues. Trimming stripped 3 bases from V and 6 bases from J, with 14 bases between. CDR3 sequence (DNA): TGTGCCAGTAGTATTACGTGGAGAAGCGCTGAAGCTTTCTTT. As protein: CASSITWRSAEAFF.

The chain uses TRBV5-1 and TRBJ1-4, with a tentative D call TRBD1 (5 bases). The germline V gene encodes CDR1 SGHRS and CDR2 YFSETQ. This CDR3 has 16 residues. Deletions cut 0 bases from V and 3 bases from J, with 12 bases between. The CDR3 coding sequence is TGCGCCAGCAGCTTGGTTCAGCAGGGTTCTAATGAAAAACTGTTTTTT. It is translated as CASSLVQQGSNEKLFF.

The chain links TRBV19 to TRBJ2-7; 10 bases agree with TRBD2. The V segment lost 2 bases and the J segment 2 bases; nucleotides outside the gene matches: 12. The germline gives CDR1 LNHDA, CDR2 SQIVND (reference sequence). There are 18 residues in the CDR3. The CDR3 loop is CASSINAFQRGGTYEQYF. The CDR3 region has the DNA TGTGCCAGTAGTATAAACGCATTTCAGCGGGGGGGAACCTACGAGCAGTACTTC.

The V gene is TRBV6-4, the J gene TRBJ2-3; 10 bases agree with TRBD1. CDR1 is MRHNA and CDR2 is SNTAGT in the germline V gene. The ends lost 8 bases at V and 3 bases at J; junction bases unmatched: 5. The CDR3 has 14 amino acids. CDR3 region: CASSRDRGTDTQYF. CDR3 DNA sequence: TGTGCCAGCTCCCGGGACAGGGGTACAGATACGCAGTATTTT.

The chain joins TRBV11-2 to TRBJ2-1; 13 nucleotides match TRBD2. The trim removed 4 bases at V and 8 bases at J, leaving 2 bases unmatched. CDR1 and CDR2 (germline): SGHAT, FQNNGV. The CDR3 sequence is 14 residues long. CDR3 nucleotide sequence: TGTGCCAGCAGCTCCGGACTAGCGGGGGATGAGCAGTTCTTC. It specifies CASSSGLAGDEQFF.

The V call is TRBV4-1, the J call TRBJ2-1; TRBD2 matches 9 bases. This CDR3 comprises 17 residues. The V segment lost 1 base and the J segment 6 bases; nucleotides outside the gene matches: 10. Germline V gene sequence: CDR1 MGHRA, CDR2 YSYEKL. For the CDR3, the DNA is TGCGCCAGCAGCCAAGTGTCCGCGGGAGGGCCTCCCAATGAGCAGTTCTTC. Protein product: CASSQVSAGGPPNEQFF.

For the CDR3, the DNA is TGTGCCAGTAGTATAGATCGGACAGGGTGGAACTATGGCTACACCTTC. It codes for CASSIDRTGWNYGYTF. V is TRBV19 and J is TRBJ1-2; 8 nucleotides line up with TRBD1. V gave up 0 bases and J gave up 2 bases; unmatched junction bases: 5. Germline CDR1 LNHDA, CDR2 SQIVND (reference sequence). The CDR3 consists of 16 residues.

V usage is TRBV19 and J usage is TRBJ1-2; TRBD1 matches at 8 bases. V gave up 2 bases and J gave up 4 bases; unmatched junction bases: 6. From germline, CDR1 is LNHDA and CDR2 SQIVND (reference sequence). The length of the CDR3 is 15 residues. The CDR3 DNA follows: TGTGCCAGTAGTATAAGGTCAGGGGGCTTCTATGGCTACACCTTC. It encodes CASSIRSGGFYGYTF.

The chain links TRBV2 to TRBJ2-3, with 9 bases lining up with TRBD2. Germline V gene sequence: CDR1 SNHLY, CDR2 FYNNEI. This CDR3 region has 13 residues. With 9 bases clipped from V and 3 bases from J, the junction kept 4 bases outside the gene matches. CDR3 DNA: TGTGCCAGAGGACTAGCGAAGACAGATACGCAGTATTTT. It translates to CARGLAKTDTQYF.

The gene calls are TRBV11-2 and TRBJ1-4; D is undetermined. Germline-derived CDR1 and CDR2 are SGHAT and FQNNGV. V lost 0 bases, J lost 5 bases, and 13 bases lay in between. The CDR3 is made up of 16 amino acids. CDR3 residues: CASSLDYPVINEKLFF. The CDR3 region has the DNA TGTGCCAGCAGCTTAGATTACCCGGTAATAAATGAAAAACTGTTTTTT. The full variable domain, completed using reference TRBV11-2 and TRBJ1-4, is EAGVAQSPRYKIIEKRQSVAFWCNPISGHATLYWYQQILGQGPKLLIQFQNNGVVDDSQLPKDRFSAERLKGVDSTLKIQPAKLEDSAVYLCASSLDYPVINEKLFFGSGTQLSVL.

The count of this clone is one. The CDR3 sequence is CASSVRGTGDSPLHF. In DNA, the CDR3 is TGTGCCAGCAGTGTCAGGGGGACAGGGGATTCACCCCTCCACTTT. The rearrangement joins TRBV6-6 to TRBJ1-6; 10 bases fit TRBD1. The CDR3 is 15 amino acids. CDR1 is MNHNY, CDR2 SVGAGI, per germline (reference sequence). The V segment lost 5 bases and the J segment 8 bases; nucleotides outside the gene matches: 6.

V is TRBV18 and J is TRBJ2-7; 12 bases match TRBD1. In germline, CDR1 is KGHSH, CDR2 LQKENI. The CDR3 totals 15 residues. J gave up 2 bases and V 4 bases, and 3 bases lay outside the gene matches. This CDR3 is CASSHGTGGPYEQYF. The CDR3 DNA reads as TGTGCCAGCTCACACGGGACAGGGGGCCCCTACGAGCAGTACTTC.

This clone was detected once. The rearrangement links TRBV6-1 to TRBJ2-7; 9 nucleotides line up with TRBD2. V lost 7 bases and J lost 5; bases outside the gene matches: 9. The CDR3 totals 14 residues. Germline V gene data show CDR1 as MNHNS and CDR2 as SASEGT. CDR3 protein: CASTGLAGINEQYF. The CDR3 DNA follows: TGTGCCAGCACCGGCCTAGCGGGAATCAACGAGCAGTACTTC.

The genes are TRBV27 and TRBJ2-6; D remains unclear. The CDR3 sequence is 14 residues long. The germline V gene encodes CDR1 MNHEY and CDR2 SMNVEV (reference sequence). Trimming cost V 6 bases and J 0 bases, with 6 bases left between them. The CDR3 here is CASRTGSGANVLTF. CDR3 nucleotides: TGTGCCAGCAGGACTGGCTCTGGGGCCAACGTCCTGACTTTC.

As DNA, the CDR3 is TGTGCCAGCTCACCGAGGACAGGAGATCAAGAGACCCAGTACTTC. Protein: CASSPRTGDQETQYF. The chain joins TRBV18 to TRBJ2-5; 7 positions agree with TRBD1. Germline V gene sequence: CDR1 KGHSH, CDR2 LQKENI. Losses at the gene ends were 3 bases for V and 2 bases for J; bases not matched to a gene: 6. The CDR3 runs to 15 residues.

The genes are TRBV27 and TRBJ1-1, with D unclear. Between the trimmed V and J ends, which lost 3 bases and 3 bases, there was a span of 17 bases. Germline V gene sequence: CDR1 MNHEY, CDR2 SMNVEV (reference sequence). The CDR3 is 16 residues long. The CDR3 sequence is CASSFGVPRSYTEAFF. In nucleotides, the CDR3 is TGTGCCAGCAGTTTTGGTGTACCTCGGTCCTACACTGAAGCTTTCTTT.

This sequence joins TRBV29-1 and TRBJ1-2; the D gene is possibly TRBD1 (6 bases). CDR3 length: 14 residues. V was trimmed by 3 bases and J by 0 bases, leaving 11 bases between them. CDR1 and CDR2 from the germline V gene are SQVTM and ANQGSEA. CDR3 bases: TGCAGCGTTGAGGGGACAATGACTAACTATGGCTACACCTTC. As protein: CSVEGTMTNYGYTF.

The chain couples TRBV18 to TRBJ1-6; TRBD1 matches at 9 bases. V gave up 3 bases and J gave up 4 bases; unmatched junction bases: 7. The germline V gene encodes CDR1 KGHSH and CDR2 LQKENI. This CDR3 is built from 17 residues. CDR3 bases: TGTGCCAGCTCACCTATTCCGGGACAGGGTTATAATTCACCCCTCCACTTT. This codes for CASSPIPGQGYNSPLHF.

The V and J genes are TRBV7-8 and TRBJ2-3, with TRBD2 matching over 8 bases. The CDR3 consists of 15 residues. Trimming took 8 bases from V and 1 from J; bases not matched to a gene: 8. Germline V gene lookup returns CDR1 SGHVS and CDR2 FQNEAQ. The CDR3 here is CASGRGGAGTDTQYF. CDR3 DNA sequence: TGTGCCAGCGGCCGGGGGGGGGCGGGCACAGATACGCAGTATTTT.

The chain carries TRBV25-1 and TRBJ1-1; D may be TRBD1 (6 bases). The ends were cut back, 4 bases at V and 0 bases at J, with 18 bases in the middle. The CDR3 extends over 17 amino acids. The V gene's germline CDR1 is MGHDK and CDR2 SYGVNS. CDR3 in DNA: TGTGCCAGCAGTGTACGGGACACCCGAGGACTGAACACTGAAGCTTTCTTT. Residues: CASSVRDTRGLNTEAFF.

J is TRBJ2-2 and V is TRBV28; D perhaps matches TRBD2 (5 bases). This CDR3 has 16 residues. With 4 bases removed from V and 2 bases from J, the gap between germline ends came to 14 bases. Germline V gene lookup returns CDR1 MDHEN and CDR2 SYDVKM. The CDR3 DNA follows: TGTGCCAGCAGTTCCAGCCGAGCGGCTAACACCGGGGAGCTGTTTTTT. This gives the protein CASSSSRAANTGELFF.